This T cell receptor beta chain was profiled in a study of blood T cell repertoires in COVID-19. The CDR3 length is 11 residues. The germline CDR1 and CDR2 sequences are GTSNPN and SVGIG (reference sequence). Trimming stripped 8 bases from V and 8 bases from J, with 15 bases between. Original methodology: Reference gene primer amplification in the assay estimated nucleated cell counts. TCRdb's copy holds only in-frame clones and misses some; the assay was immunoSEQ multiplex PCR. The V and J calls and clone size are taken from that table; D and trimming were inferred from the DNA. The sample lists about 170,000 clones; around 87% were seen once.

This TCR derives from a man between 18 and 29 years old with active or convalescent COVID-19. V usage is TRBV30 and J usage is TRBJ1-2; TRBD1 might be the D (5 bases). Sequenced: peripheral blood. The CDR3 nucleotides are TGTGCCGGCAGGTGGGGGGTCGGCTACACCTTC. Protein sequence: CAGRWGVGYTF.